One and the same sample provided the 17 T cell receptor beta chains below, sequenced in a study of shared clonotypes between healthy human individuals. Sequenced by immunoSEQ multiplex PCR; TCRdb stores in-frame clones only, minus some. The table has about 660,000 clones, around 74% seen once. Source material: memory CD4+ T cells sorted from blood. The sample's subset: CD45RA-negative fraction. The receptors derive from a young woman in good health.

The chain couples TRBV6-5 to TRBJ2-7; the match to TRBD2 covers 10 bases. The CDR3 runs 15 residues. CDR1 is MNHEY and CDR2 is SVGAGI in the germline V gene. Trimming removed 3 bases from V and 6 bases from J; junction bases left unmatched: 8. Here the CDR3 reads CASSYRTSGAIEQYF. The CDR3 DNA sequence: TGTGCCAGCAGTTATAGGACTAGCGGAGCAATCGAGCAGTACTTC.

This clone turned up a few times. The chain carries TRBV5-8 and TRBJ1-3, with D unresolved. The V gene's germline CDR1 is SGHTS and CDR2 YDEGEE. Trimming removed 1 base from V and 4 bases from J, with 12 bases in between. The CDR3 consists of 15 residues. As DNA, the CDR3 is TGTGCCAGCAGCTTGTACTTAGTAGCCGGAAACACCATATATTTT. Amino acids: CASSLYLVAGNTIYF.

The CDR3, as DNA: TGTGCCAGCACCGTCCCGAGCGACGGTCTTGAACTGTTTTTT. It specifies CASTVPSDGLELFF. This chain connects TRBV27 to TRBJ1-4; D remains unclear. Germline assignment: CDR1 MNHEY and CDR2 SMNVEV (reference sequence). The CDR3 is made up of 14 amino acids. V lost 7 bases, J lost 12 bases, and 21 bases lay in between. Filled out from reference TRBV27 and TRBJ1-4, the complete variable domain reads EAQVTQNPRYLITVTGKKLTVTCSQNMNHEYMSWYRQDPGLGLRQIYYSMNVEVTDKGDVPEGYKVSRKEKRNFPLILESPSPNQTSLYFCASTVPSDGLELFFGSGTQLSVL.

This rearrangement joins TRBV2 to TRBJ2-1; 7 nucleotides agree with TRBD2. Unmatched junction bases numbered 9, after V lost 8 bases and J lost 2 bases. The CDR3 covers 15 residues. Germline lookup yields CDR1 SNHLY and CDR2 FYNNEI. CDR3 nucleotide sequence: TGTGCCAGCGATAAGGGCGGGAGCCCCTACAATGAGCAGTTCTTC. Protein: CASDKGGSPYNEQFF.

Points on this clone: A far larger clone is off by one base, so a read error is likely. J is TRBJ2-1 and V is TRBV5-4; TRBD2 aligns across 7 bases. J lost 0 bases, V lost 4 bases, and 4 bases had no gene match. Germline loops: CDR1 SGHNT, CDR2 YYREEE (reference sequence). CDR3 size: 15 residues. CDR3 protein: CASSPQRDSYNEQFF. CDR3 nucleotide sequence: TGTGCCAGCAGCCCCCAGCGGGACTCCTACAATGAGCAGTTCTTC.

The chain recombines TRBV6-6 with TRBJ2-5; D is unresolved. Germline V gene data show CDR1 as MNHNY and CDR2 as SVGAGI (reference sequence). This CDR3 comprises 15 residues. Trimming cost V 6 bases and J 1 base, with 15 bases left between them. CDR3 amino acids: CASRPSLAFQETQYF. Written as DNA, the CDR3 is TGTGCCAGCAGACCGAGTTTGGCCTTCCAAGAGACCCAGTACTTC.

This clone was found many times. The chain recombines TRBV28 with TRBJ2-7; TRBD2 matches 10 bases. V was clipped by 5 bases and J by 3 bases; unmatched bases: 7. CDR3 length: 15 amino acids. CDR1 is MDHEN and CDR2 is SYDVKM in the germline V gene. This chain's CDR3 is CASSPQLAGIYEQYF. DNA for the CDR3: TGTGCCAGCAGTCCCCAACTAGCGGGGATCTACGAGCAGTACTTC.

The CDR3 loop reads CASSLSMASGANVLTF. CDR3 sequence (DNA): TGTGCCAGCAGTTTATCGATGGCCTCTGGGGCCAACGTCCTGACTTTC. The chain has TRBV27 and TRBJ2-6; no definite D call. The germline CDR1 and CDR2 sequences are MNHEY and SMNVEV (reference sequence). This CDR3 has 16 amino acids. Trimming cost V 0 bases and J 0 bases, with 6 bases left between them.

The chain recombines TRBV11-2 with TRBJ2-3, with D tentatively TRBD2 (5 bases). The ends were cut back, 0 bases at V and 4 bases at J, with 5 bases in the middle. CDR1 and CDR2 from the germline V gene are SGHAT and FQNNGV. The CDR3 is made up of 13 amino acids. The CDR3 region is CASSLERADTQYF. The CDR3 bases are TGTGCCAGCAGCTTAGAGCGGGCAGATACGCAGTATTTT.

V is TRBV27 and J is TRBJ1-5; no definite D call. The CDR3 length is 15 residues. Germline-derived CDR1 and CDR2 are MNHEY and SMNVEV (reference sequence). V shed 3 bases and J shed 4 bases, with 13 bases lying between them. CDR3 in amino acids: CASSFRVSGNQPQHF. CDR3 sequence (DNA): TGTGCCAGCAGTTTCCGGGTGAGCGGTAATCAGCCCCAGCATTTT.

V usage is TRBV30 and J usage is TRBJ2-1; no clear D gene. Germline CDR1 is GTSNPN and CDR2 is SVGIG (reference sequence). This CDR3 has 11 amino acids. The V and J ends lost 0 bases and 7 bases respectively, with 4 bases between them. CDR3 protein: CAWSVMNEQFF. The CDR3 DNA reads as TGTGCCTGGAGTGTGATGAATGAGCAGTTCTTC.

The chain employs TRBV19 and TRBJ2-2, with 8 bases lining up with TRBD1. V shed 7 bases, J shed 7 bases, and the junction held 8 bases outside the gene matches. This CDR3 spans 14 amino acids. Germline values: CDR1 LNHDA, CDR2 SQIVND (reference sequence). Here the CDR3 reads CASIKAGGIGELFF. CDR3 DNA: TGTGCCAGTATTAAGGCAGGGGGCATCGGGGAGCTGTTTTTT. Filled out from reference TRBV19 and TRBJ2-2, the complete variable domain reads DGGITQSPKYLFRKEGQNVTLSCEQNLNHDAMYWYRQDPGQGLRLIYYSQIVNDFQKGDIAEGYSVSREKKESFPLTVTSAQKNPTAFYLCASIKAGGIGELFFGEGSRLTVL.

J is TRBJ2-1 and V is TRBV14, with 7 bases matching TRBD2. The CDR3 has 14 amino acids. CDR1 is SGHDN, CDR2 FVKESK, per germline. V dropped 4 bases and J dropped 6; count of bases not matched to a gene: 6. The DNA of the CDR3 is TGTGCCAGCAGCCCGAGACTAGCCTCCAATGAGCAGTTCTTC. Encoded protein: CASSPRLASNEQFF.

The chain uses TRBV5-1 and TRBJ1-1, with D hard to call. The germline V gene has CDR1 SGHRS and CDR2 YFSETQ. The CDR3 extends over 17 amino acids. V shed 0 bases and J shed 1 base, with 16 bases lying between them. CDR3 loop: CASSLGASPRRNTEAFF. The CDR3 region has the DNA TGCGCCAGCAGCTTGGGTGCCAGCCCCCGGAGGAACACTGAAGCTTTCTTT. Full variable domain (outside the CDR3, taken from reference TRBV5-1 and TRBJ1-1): KAGVTQTPRYLIKTRGQQVTLSCSPISGHRSVSWYQQTPGQGLQFLFEYFSETQRNKGNFPGRFSGRQFSNSRSEMNVSTLELGDSALYLCASSLGASPRRNTEAFFGQGTRLTVV.

CDR3 in amino acids: CSIQQGASNQPQHF. In DNA, the CDR3 is TGCAGCATTCAACAGGGGGCTAGCAATCAGCCCCAGCATTTT. The rearrangement joins TRBV29-1 to TRBJ1-5; 9 nucleotides agree with TRBD1. Germline assignment: CDR1 SQVTM and CDR2 ANQGSEA. V shed 8 bases and J 0 bases; nucleotides not matched to a gene: 5. CDR3 size: 14 residues.

V gene TRBV6-1 combines with J gene TRBJ1-5, with D tentatively TRBD1 (5 bases). CDR3 size: 16 residues. Germline-derived CDR1 and CDR2 are MNHNS and SASEGT. Between the trimmed V and J ends, which lost 4 bases and 3 bases, there was a span of 16 bases. Here the CDR3 DNA reads TGTGCCAGCAGTGCCCGTACCCAGGGCACCAATCAGCCCCAGCATTTT. This encodes CASSARTQGTNQPQHF.

The chain links TRBV7-8 to TRBJ1-3, with D hard to call. The ends were cut back, 4 bases at V and 1 base at J, with 5 bases in the middle. This CDR3 has 13 amino acids. From germline, CDR1 is SGHVS and CDR2 FQNEAQ. The CDR3 DNA follows: TGTGCCAGCAGCTCAGTGTCTGGAAACACCATATATTTT. Translation: CASSSVSGNTIYF.